This entry is about one TCR beta chain. These data are taken from a study of blood T cells in healthy people across ages. The second PCR ran about 6 to 11 cycles with a sample-barcoded 5' primer and J-beta primers. Via MiXCR, TCRdb re-called the 5' RACE reads, giving one row per CDR3 protein. The sample contains roughly 680,000 distinct CDR3 sequences, around 52% of which appear only once. The CDR3 totals 14 residues. Trimming pared 7 bases from V and 7 bases from J, leaving 17 bases between. Per germline, CDR1 MNHEY and CDR2 SVGAGI. The chain employs TRBV6-5 and TRBJ2-1; the D gene could be TRBD1 or TRBD2 (6 bases each). The sequenced sample consisted of blood. The TCR comes from a woman older than 75 in good health. The CDR3 here is CASTHRVGGNEQFF. The CDR3 DNA reads as TGTGCCAGCACCCATCGAGTAGGGGGGAATGAGCAGTTCTTC.